These 21 T cell receptor beta chains came from one sample sequenced in a study of blood T cell repertoires in COVID-19. Produced via immunoSEQ multiplex PCR; TCRdb's table is partial and in-frame only. The sample shows approximately 230,000 clones, around 88% of them seen only once. The sequenced sample was PBMCs or T cells enriched from blood (not recorded which). These TCRs come from a woman aged 50 to 65 with acute COVID-19.

This chain links TRBV19 with TRBJ2-3; 12 nucleotides match TRBD1. Germline assignment: CDR1 LNHDA and CDR2 SQIVND (reference sequence). The CDR3 contains 14 residues. V gave up 7 bases and J gave up 5 bases; unmatched junction bases: 4. The CDR3 region is CASKGQGARDTQYF. CDR3 nucleotide sequence: TGTGCCAGTAAGGGACAGGGGGCGCGAGATACGCAGTATTTT.

V usage is TRBV28 and J usage is TRBJ1-2; D unresolved. V was cut by 5 bases and J by 4 bases, with 29 bases left in between. There are 19 residues in the CDR3. The germline CDR1 and CDR2 sequences are MDHEN and SYDVKM. CDR3 region: CASSPRYFRDKELVYGYTF. CDR3 nucleotide sequence: TGTGCCAGCAGTCCCCGATACTTTAGAGACAAAGAGTTGGTCTATGGCTACACCTTC.

The V and J genes are TRBV16 and TRBJ2-7; TRBD1 is a possible D gene (5 bases). CDR1 is KGHSY, CDR2 FQNENV, per germline. CDR3 length: 12 residues. Trimming pared 4 bases from V and 3 bases from J, leaving 7 bases between. Here the CDR3 DNA reads TGTGCCAGCAGCCGACAGAACTACGAGCAGTACTTC. Translation: CASSRQNYEQYF.

The chain joins TRBV5-1 to TRBJ2-6; D is unresolved. With 3 bases removed from V and 1 base from J, the gap between germline ends came to 11 bases. Germline CDR1 and CDR2: SGHRS and YFSETQ. CDR3 length: 16 amino acids. CDR3 protein: CASSSTTVSGANVLTF. The CDR3 region has the DNA TGCGCCAGCAGCTCTACCACAGTGTCTGGGGCCAACGTCCTGACTTTC.

This chain connects TRBV5-6 to TRBJ1-2, with D hard to call. Germline assignment: CDR1 SGHDT and CDR2 YYEEEE. V lost 1 base and J lost 5, with 9 bases in between. The CDR3 loop spans 13 amino acids. This chain's CDR3 is CASSLIRSYGYTF. The CDR3 DNA is TGTGCCAGCAGCTTGATCCGCAGTTATGGCTACACCTTC.

This sequence joins TRBV7-6 and TRBJ1-1; the D gene is possibly TRBD1 (5 bases). This CDR3 region has 11 residues. Germline V lookup: CDR1 SGHVS, CDR2 FNYEAQ. V was clipped by 7 bases and J by 5 bases, with 8 bases between them. The CDR3 nucleotides read TGTGCCAGCACCGGGGGGACTGAAGCTTTCTTT. This codes for CASTGGTEAFF.

The chain uses TRBV28 and TRBJ1-5, with 7 bases fitting TRBD1. The CDR3 covers 13 residues. Germline V gene lookup returns CDR1 MDHEN and CDR2 SYDVKM. Trimming took 5 bases from V and 7 from J; bases not matched to a gene: 5. CDR3: CASSIDRAQPQHF. For the CDR3, the DNA is TGTGCCAGCAGTATTGACAGGGCCCAGCCCCAGCATTTT.

The J gene is TRBJ2-7, the V gene TRBV5-5; 13 nucleotides line up with TRBD2. Per germline, CDR1 SGHKS and CDR2 YYEKEE (reference sequence). The CDR3 runs to 14 residues. V lost 3 bases and J lost 4; bases outside the gene matches: 1. The CDR3 sequence is CASSWTSGGYEQYF. The CDR3 bases are TGTGCCAGCAGCTGGACTAGCGGGGGATACGAGCAGTACTTC.

The chain employs TRBV2 and TRBJ2-4; 7 bases match TRBD2. In germline, CDR1 is SNHLY, CDR2 FYNNEI. Trimming at V came to 10 bases and at J to 5 bases, leaving 8 bases not matched to a gene. The CDR3 covers 13 residues. The CDR3 DNA reads as TGTGCCACTGCTCGGGAGGCGCAAAACATTCAGTACTTC. It specifies CATAREAQNIQYF.

J is TRBJ2-2 and V is TRBV27, with 7 bases that match TRBD1. The CDR3 is 13 residues long. V lost 5 bases to trimming and J lost 7 bases; unmatched junction nucleotides: 4. Germline V gene data show CDR1 as MNHEY and CDR2 as SMNVEV (reference sequence). The CDR3 loop reads CASSLDRVGELFF. The CDR3 DNA is TGTGCCAGCAGTCTTGACAGGGTCGGGGAGCTGTTTTTT.

The J gene is TRBJ2-3, the V gene TRBV4-2; 7 nucleotides match TRBD1. Germline V lookup: CDR1 LGHNA, CDR2 YNFKEQ. The CDR3 totals 15 residues. The V and J ends lost 4 bases and 1 base, in that order; junction bases with no gene match: 5. The CDR3 DNA reads as TGTGCCAGCAGCCCCCAGCAGGGGGGCACAGATACGCAGTATTTT. It codes for CASSPQQGGTDTQYF.

The V gene is TRBV28, the J gene TRBJ1-2; TRBD1 matches 9 bases. V shed 10 bases and J 3 bases; nucleotides not matched to a gene: 6. This CDR3 region has 13 residues. CDR1 MDHEN and CDR2 SYDVKM come from the germline V gene. The chain's CDR3 is CATKGQGDYGYTF. CDR3 nucleotides: TGTGCCACCAAGGGACAGGGTGACTATGGCTACACCTTC.

The chain links TRBV7-3 to TRBJ2-2, with D tentatively TRBD1 (6 bases). The CDR3 contains 15 residues. The V gene lost 3 bases and the J gene lost 5 bases, with 13 bases spanning the gap. CDR1 and CDR2 (germline): SGHTA, FQGTGA. CDR3 sequence: CASSFAGTPTGELFF. The DNA for the CDR3 is TGTGCCAGCAGCTTCGCCGGGACACCAACCGGGGAGCTGTTTTTT.

This chain uses TRBV7-2 with TRBJ2-5; D not certain. Trimming shortened V by 0 bases and J by 3 bases, and 8 bases separated the two germline ends. The CDR3 is made up of 14 amino acids. The germline V gene encodes CDR1 SGHTA and CDR2 FQGNSA. DNA for the CDR3: TGTGCCAGCAGCTTAGCGTTCAGAAAAGAGACCCAGTACTTC. Its protein is CASSLAFRKETQYF.

The rearrangement links TRBV5-1 to TRBJ2-2; TRBD2 agrees at 10 bases. V trimming: 1 base; J trimming: 6 bases; junction bases outside the gene matches: 3. Germline V CDR1 and CDR2: SGHRS, YFSETQ. The CDR3 is 15 amino acids. The CDR3 sequence is CASSLTSGTAGELFF. The CDR3 nucleotides read TGCGCCAGCAGCTTGACTAGCGGGACTGCCGGGGAGCTGTTTTTT.

The CDR3 protein is CASSIDRQSNQPQHF. Here the CDR3 DNA reads TGTGCCAGTAGTATAGATCGACAGAGCAATCAGCCCCAGCATTTT. The chain uses TRBV19 and TRBJ1-5; a possible D gene is TRBD1 (5 bases). Germline loops: CDR1 LNHDA, CDR2 SQIVND (reference sequence). The ends were cut back, 0 bases at V and 1 base at J, with 7 bases in the middle. This CDR3 is 15 amino acids long.

This clone appeared once. V and J are TRBV4-1 and TRBJ2-7; no clear D gene. This CDR3 region has 14 residues. CDR1 and CDR2 from the germline V gene are MGHRA and YSYEKL. Trimming removed 0 bases at V and 0 bases at J, with 6 bases between. The CDR3 bases are TGCGCCAGCAGCCAAGAACCTAGCTCCTACGAGCAGTACTTC. Translating it yields CASSQEPSSYEQYF.

The chain employs TRBV9 and TRBJ2-5, with 10 positions matching TRBD1. The CDR3 is 15 amino acids. The germline V gene has CDR1 SGDLS and CDR2 YYNGEE. The V gene end was trimmed by 4 bases and the J gene end by 5 bases; junction bases not matched to a gene: 8. CDR3 residues: CASSPHPGQGETQYF. The CDR3 nucleotides read TGTGCCAGCAGCCCCCACCCGGGACAGGGGGAGACCCAGTACTTC.

The rearrangement links TRBV30 to TRBJ1-4; perhaps TRBD1 as D (5 bases). CDR1 and CDR2 (germline): GTSNPN, SVGIG (reference sequence). The germline V and J ends were trimmed by 5 bases and 3 bases, with 16 bases remaining between them. The CDR3 length is 15 residues. CDR3 DNA: TGTGCCTGGGCTGAGTATTGGGGGGCTAATGAAAAACTGTTTTTT. It is translated as CAWAEYWGANEKLFF. Looking up the rest from reference TRBV30 and TRBJ1-4 gives the full variable domain: SQTIHQWPATLVQPVGSPLSLECTVEGTSNPNLYWYRQAAGRGLQLLFYSVGIGQISSEVPQNLSASRPQDRQFILSSKKLLLSDSGFYLCAWAEYWGANEKLFFGSGTQLSVL.

V is TRBV27 and J is TRBJ1-5, with TRBD1 as a possible D gene (5 bases). The germline CDR1 and CDR2 sequences are MNHEY and SMNVEV (reference sequence). The V and J ends lost 4 bases and 3 bases respectively, with 7 bases between them. This CDR3 has 13 amino acids. As DNA, the CDR3 is TGTGCCAGCAGTTCGACAGTCAATCAGCCCCAGCATTTT. It translates to CASSSTVNQPQHF.

The chain recombines TRBV2 with TRBJ1-6, with 7 bases fitting TRBD1. Trimming removed 7 bases from V and 6 bases from J; junction bases left unmatched: 9. The germline CDR1 and CDR2 sequences are SNHLY and FYNNEI. This CDR3 region has 15 residues. The CDR3 DNA follows: TGTGCCAGCACCGCCCTGGGACAGCTTAATTCACCCCTCCACTTT. Protein: CASTALGQLNSPLHF.